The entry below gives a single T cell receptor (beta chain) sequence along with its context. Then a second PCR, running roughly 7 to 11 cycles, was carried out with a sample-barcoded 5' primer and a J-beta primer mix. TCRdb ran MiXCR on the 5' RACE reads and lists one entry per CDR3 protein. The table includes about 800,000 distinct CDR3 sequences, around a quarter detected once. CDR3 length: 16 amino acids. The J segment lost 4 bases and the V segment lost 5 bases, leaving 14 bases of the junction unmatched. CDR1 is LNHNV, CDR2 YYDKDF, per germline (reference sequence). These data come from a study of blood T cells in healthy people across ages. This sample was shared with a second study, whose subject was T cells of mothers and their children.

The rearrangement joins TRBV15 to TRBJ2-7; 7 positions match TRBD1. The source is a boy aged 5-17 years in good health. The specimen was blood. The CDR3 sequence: CATSGLAGTASYEQYF. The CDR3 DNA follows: TGTGCCACCAGCGGCTTAGCCGGGACAGCCTCTTACGAGCAGTACTTC.